These 27 T cell receptor beta chains were sequenced from one sample in a study of blood T cell repertoires in COVID-19. The data were produced by immunoSEQ multiplex PCR, yet TCRdb's version contains in-frame clones alone and is incomplete. The repertoire holds 150,000 to 200,000 clones, with roughly 80% as singletons. Source material: peripheral blood. These receptors were taken from a man between 60 and 75 years old with active or convalescent COVID-19.

The chain has TRBV5-1 and TRBJ1-5; TRBD1 is a possible D gene (6 bases). The length of the CDR3 is 15 residues. Germline V gene sequence: CDR1 SGHRS, CDR2 YFSETQ. The V and J ends lost 4 bases and 0 bases respectively, with 11 bases between them. The CDR3 DNA is TGCGCCAGCAGCGCCGGGACATCTAGCAATCAGCCCCAGCATTTT. Translated, it gives CASSAGTSSNQPQHF.

The chain has TRBV7-2 and TRBJ2-5; 7 bases line up with TRBD2. J lost 5 bases, V lost 4 bases, and 7 bases had no gene match. Germline-derived CDR1 and CDR2 are SGHTA and FQGNSA. The CDR3 runs to 14 residues. Here the CDR3 reads CASSSGRGEETQYF. Written as DNA, the CDR3 is TGTGCCAGCAGCTCCGGACGGGGGGAGGAGACCCAGTACTTC.

The chain is built from TRBV5-5 and TRBJ1-2; 7 nucleotides match TRBD1. The trim removed 4 bases at V and 7 bases at J, leaving 10 bases unmatched. The germline V gene encodes CDR1 SGHKS and CDR2 YYEKEE (reference sequence). The CDR3 is 14 residues long. The CDR3 region is CASSRQGLSFGYTF. The CDR3 DNA reads as TGTGCCAGCAGCAGACAGGGACTTTCTTTTGGCTACACCTTC.

The V call is TRBV6-5, the J call TRBJ2-4, with D maybe TRBD1 (5 bases). The V end was cut by 7 bases, the J end by 0 bases, with 13 bases between. CDR1 is MNHEY, CDR2 SVGAGI, per germline. There are 15 residues in the CDR3. CDR3 in amino acids: CASKGKGIAKNIQYF. CDR3 coding DNA: TGTGCCAGCAAGGGGAAGGGAATAGCCAAAAACATTCAGTACTTC.

V usage is TRBV19 and J usage is TRBJ2-1; possibly TRBD2 for D (6 bases). The CDR3 length is 16 residues. The V and J ends lost 5 bases and 6 bases respectively, with 20 bases between them. The germline CDR1 and CDR2 sequences are LNHDA and SQIVND (reference sequence). The CDR3: CASSPRGSRVLNEQFF. In DNA form, the CDR3 reads TGTGCCAGTAGTCCTCGGGGGTCCAGGGTTCTCAATGAGCAGTTCTTC.

The rearrangement uses TRBV28 and TRBJ1-1; 12 nucleotides agree with TRBD1. Germline trimming cut 5 bases from V and 5 bases from J; bases unmatched to any gene: 18. Germline V gene data show CDR1 as MDHEN and CDR2 as SYDVKM. The CDR3 has 19 residues. The CDR3 DNA reads as TGTGCCAGCAGTCCCCGGGGGCAGTGGGGACAGGGGGCGGAAACTGAAGCTTTCTTT. This codes for CASSPRGQWGQGAETEAFF.

The DNA of the CDR3 is TGTGCCAGCGGAGTAGAGGCGAACACTGAAGCTTTCTTT. Its translation: CASGVEANTEAFF. The V gene is TRBV2, the J gene TRBJ1-1; D uncertain. Germline CDR1 and CDR2: SNHLY and FYNNEI. The CDR3 covers 13 residues. Trimming took 8 bases from V and 1 from J, leaving 11 bases between them.

The V and J genes are TRBV5-4 and TRBJ2-5; possibly TRBD2 for D (5 bases). Deletions cut 5 bases from V and 0 bases from J, with 8 bases between. The CDR3 contains 13 residues. CDR1 is SGHNT and CDR2 is YYREEE in the germline V gene (reference sequence). DNA of the CDR3: TGTGCCAGCAGTGGGCGGGACCAAGAGACCCAGTACTTC. Encoded protein: CASSGRDQETQYF.

This clone has only a few counts. This chain links TRBV11-2 with TRBJ2-7; D perhaps matches TRBD2 (6 bases). Germline loops: CDR1 SGHAT, CDR2 FQNNGV. The CDR3 totals 14 residues. Deletions cut 3 bases from V and 2 bases from J, with 11 bases between. CDR3 amino acids: CASSLTRIPYEQYF. The CDR3 DNA is TGTGCCAGCAGCTTGACTAGGATCCCCTACGAGCAGTACTTC.

This chain connects TRBV7-9 to TRBJ2-1; 11 bases agree with TRBD2. Germline lookup yields CDR1 SEHNR and CDR2 FQNEAQ (reference sequence). The CDR3 is 16 residues long. J was trimmed by 3 bases and V by 5 bases; bases with no gene match: 6. For the CDR3, the DNA is TGTGCCAGCAGCGAAACCGGGACTAGCGGCTACAATGAGCAGTTCTTC. Protein sequence: CASSETGTSGYNEQFF.

The V gene is TRBV5-1, the J gene TRBJ1-1, with D possibly matching TRBD1 (6 bases). The V gene's germline CDR1 is SGHRS and CDR2 YFSETQ. Deletions cut 4 bases from V and 1 base from J, with 17 bases between. The CDR3 is 16 amino acids. The CDR3: CASSRPRGGGNTEAFF. Written as DNA, the CDR3 is TGCGCCAGCAGCCGCCCCAGGGGAGGGGGGAACACTGAAGCTTTCTTT.

The chain joins TRBV10-3 to TRBJ2-5, with a tentative D call TRBD1 (5 bases). Germline loops: CDR1 ENHRY, CDR2 SYGVKD. CDR3 length equals 14 residues. V dropped 0 bases and J dropped 5 bases, with 10 bases sitting between them. CDR3 coding DNA: TGTGCCATCAGTGAGTCAAGGGGCAGGGAGACCCAGTACTTC. Translation gives CAISESRGRETQYF.

The chain recombines TRBV29-1 with TRBJ2-1; possibly TRBD2 for D (5 bases). The length of the CDR3 is 13 residues. Germline lookup yields CDR1 SQVTM and CDR2 ANQGSEA. With 5 bases removed from V and 7 bases from J, the gap between germline ends came to 15 bases. CDR3 residues: CSVLTVGINEQFF. CDR3 nucleotides: TGCAGCGTTCTTACCGTCGGGATTAATGAGCAGTTCTTC.

The rearrangement uses TRBV7-2 and TRBJ1-1, with a tentative D call TRBD1 (6 bases). Germline values: CDR1 SGHTA, CDR2 FQGNSA. The CDR3 covers 15 residues. The V end lost 4 bases, the J end lost 0 bases, and 12 bases lay between the germline ends. CDR3: CASSSQGRMNTEAFF. As DNA, the CDR3 is TGTGCCAGCAGCTCGCAGGGGAGAATGAACACTGAAGCTTTCTTT.

The chain combines TRBV27 with TRBJ2-7; 7 bases agree with TRBD2. V was clipped by 5 bases and J by 6 bases; unmatched bases: 10. This CDR3 is built from 14 residues. Germline CDR1 MNHEY, CDR2 SMNVEV (reference sequence). The CDR3 here is CASSREGLPSEQYF. The CDR3 DNA is TGTGCCAGCAGTAGGGAGGGGCTTCCCTCCGAGCAGTACTTC.

The chain couples TRBV2 to TRBJ1-5; D is uncertain. Germline-derived CDR1 and CDR2 are SNHLY and FYNNEI. The CDR3 loop spans 14 amino acids. The V end was cut by 6 bases, the J end by 2 bases, with 11 bases between. This CDR3 reads CASRESSGNQPQHF. The CDR3 DNA reads TGTGCCAGCAGGGAGTCCTCCGGCAATCAGCCCCAGCATTTT.

There are a few counts of this clone. The chain carries TRBV30 and TRBJ2-1, with D perhaps matching TRBD2 (6 bases). Germline assignment: CDR1 GTSNPN and CDR2 SVGIG (reference sequence). Trimming removed 3 bases at V and 10 bases at J, with 19 bases between. This CDR3 region has 14 residues. The CDR3 loop reads CAWRSGSLRREQFF. The CDR3 bases are TGTGCCTGGAGGAGCGGGTCCTTAAGACGGGAGCAGTTCTTC.

The chain employs TRBV11-2 and TRBJ2-1, with 10 bases fitting TRBD1. The CDR3 has 17 residues. CDR1 SGHAT and CDR2 FQNNGV come from the germline V gene. With 9 bases clipped from V and 2 bases from J, the junction kept 13 bases outside the gene matches. The CDR3 sequence is CASTGTGVFSPYNEQFF. CDR3 coding DNA: TGTGCCAGTACCGGGACAGGGGTTTTTTCCCCCTACAATGAGCAGTTCTTC.

The chain has TRBV5-4 and TRBJ2-1, with 12 bases fitting TRBD2. The germline V gene has CDR1 SGHNT and CDR2 YYREEE (reference sequence). The V segment lost 3 bases and the J segment 6 bases; nucleotides outside the gene matches: 4. The CDR3 contains 15 residues. CDR3 region: CASSSSGRAGNEQFF. The CDR3 nucleotides are TGTGCCAGCAGCTCTAGCGGGAGGGCGGGCAATGAGCAGTTCTTC.

To note about this clone: Other DNA sequences in this sample translate to the same CDR3. The chain recombines TRBV4-3 with TRBJ1-2, with TRBD1 identical over 8 bases. Losses at the gene ends were 3 bases for V and 7 bases for J; bases not matched to a gene: 4. The CDR3 contains 13 residues. CDR1 and CDR2 (germline): LGHNA, YSLEER. The CDR3 DNA reads as TGCGCCAGCAGCCAGGACAGGGTCTCTGGCTACACCTTC. Translated, it gives CASSQDRVSGYTF.

The chain has TRBV9 and TRBJ1-5, with TRBD1 matching over 10 bases. J gave up 8 bases and V 3 bases, and 11 bases lay outside the gene matches. The germline CDR1 and CDR2 sequences are SGDLS and YYNGEE. This CDR3 has 16 residues. This CDR3 is CASSAGDRGPGEPQHF. The CDR3 DNA is TGTGCCAGCAGCGCCGGGGACAGGGGTCCAGGTGAGCCCCAGCATTTT.

The CDR3, as DNA: TGTGCCAGCAGTTTATTGCTTTCAGGAGGGGACGGATCGATCTATGGCTACACCTTC. Amino acid sequence: CASSLLLSGGDGSIYGYTF. The chain is built from TRBV27 and TRBJ1-2; D is possibly TRBD1 (5 bases). CDR3 length: 19 amino acids. V lost 1 base to trimming and J lost 4 bases, with 25 bases between them. The germline gives CDR1 MNHEY, CDR2 SMNVEV (reference sequence).

This clone was observed a few times. This rearrangement joins TRBV6-5 to TRBJ2-1, with 9 bases lining up with TRBD2. V trimming: 6 bases; J trimming: 8 bases; junction bases outside the gene matches: 8. The CDR3 has 14 amino acids. The germline gives CDR1 MNHEY, CDR2 SVGAGI. The CDR3 DNA reads TGTGCCAGCAGCCTTAGCGGCGGGAGGGATGAGCAGTTCTTC. This gives the protein CASSLSGGRDEQFF.

The V call is TRBV19, the J call TRBJ1-2, with 8 bases matching TRBD1. The CDR3 has 15 residues. V dropped 3 bases and J dropped 6; count of bases not matched to a gene: 9. Germline V gene lookup returns CDR1 LNHDA and CDR2 SQIVND (reference sequence). The CDR3: CASSIPTTGVHGYTF. CDR3 DNA: TGTGCCAGTAGTATCCCCACGACAGGGGTTCATGGCTACACCTTC.

The chain couples TRBV6-2 or TRBV6-3 to TRBJ2-7, with D perhaps matching TRBD2 (6 bases). Trimming cost V 3 bases and J 5 bases, with 14 bases left between them. CDR1 is MNHEY, CDR2 SVGEGT, per germline. The CDR3 length is 14 residues. CDR3 DNA: TGTGCCAGCAGTTATGGTGGGACTCAGGACGAGCAGTACTTC. Translating it yields CASSYGGTQDEQYF.

This sequence joins TRBV28 and TRBJ2-2; D is perhaps TRBD2 (5 bases). This CDR3 is built from 15 residues. Trimming left V 5 bases short and J 4 bases short, with 14 bases between. The germline V gene has CDR1 MDHEN and CDR2 SYDVKM. CDR3 in amino acids: CASSPATSSTGELFF. DNA of the CDR3: TGTGCCAGCAGTCCAGCTACTAGTAGCACCGGGGAGCTGTTTTTT. The full variable domain, in which reference TRBV28 and TRBJ2-2 provide the parts outside the CDR3, is DVKVTQSSRYLVKRTGEKVFLECVQDMDHENMFWYRQDPGLGLRLIYFSYDVKMKEKGDIPEGYSVSREKKERFSLILESASTNQTSMYLCASSPATSSTGELFFGEGSRLTVL.

This chain joins TRBV18 and TRBJ2-2; TRBD1 matches at 10 bases. Per germline, CDR1 KGHSH and CDR2 LQKENI. V shed 1 base and J 4 bases; nucleotides not matched to a gene: 6. The CDR3 spans 17 residues. The CDR3, as DNA: TGTGCCAGCTCACCACAAAGCGGACAGGGGGTCACCGGGGAGCTGTTTTTT. Protein: CASSPQSGQGVTGELFF.